Following are 21 T cell receptor beta chains from one sample sequenced in a study of cytomegalovirus exposure and HLA in healthy donors. It was with 60 Vbeta and 13 Jbeta primers that the PCR ran. This table comes from immunoSEQ multiplex PCR, and its TCRdb copy is limited to in-frame clones, with some not included. Of about 120,000 clones listed, roughly three quarters are singletons. Material for sequencing was PBMCs. The receptors here all came from a man aged 25-40 years in good health and CMV-seropositive.

The chain combines TRBV7-3 with TRBJ2-1, with D unresolved. This CDR3 comprises 14 residues. With 2 bases removed from V and 7 bases from J, the gap between germline ends came to 12 bases. Germline CDR1 SGHTA, CDR2 FQGTGA. The CDR3 bases are TGTGCCAGCAGCTTAGTTTCCACAGATAATGAGCAGTTCTTC. Its translation: CASSLVSTDNEQFF. Full variable domain (remainder filled in from reference TRBV7-3 and TRBJ2-1): GAGVSQTPSNKVTEKGKYVELRCDPISGHTALYWYRQSLGQGPEFLIYFQGTGAADDSGLPNDRFFAVRPEGSVSTLKIQRTERGDSAVYLCASSLVSTDNEQFFGPGTRLTVL.

V gene TRBV28 combines with J gene TRBJ2-7; 14 nucleotides line up with TRBD2. The germline gives CDR1 MDHEN, CDR2 SYDVKM. The V and J ends lost 6 bases and 10 bases, in that order; junction bases with no gene match: 8. The CDR3 spans 14 residues. CDR3 DNA sequence: TGTGCCAGCAGGGGACTAGCGGGAGTGCGTGGTCAGTACTTC. As protein: CASRGLAGVRGQYF.

This clone was detected a few times. The CDR3 reads CASSYRTGGTEAFF. The CDR3 coding sequence is TGTGCCAGCAGCTACCGGACAGGGGGAACTGAAGCTTTCTTT. The V and J genes are TRBV7-6 and TRBJ1-1, with 10 nucleotides matching TRBD1. The CDR3 loop spans 14 amino acids. Germline V CDR1 and CDR2: SGHVS, FNYEAQ. Losses at the gene ends were 4 bases for V and 5 bases for J; bases not matched to a gene: 4.

V usage is TRBV7-3 and J usage is TRBJ2-2, with D perhaps TRBD2 (6 bases). This CDR3 is 16 amino acids long. V was clipped by 3 bases and J by 4 bases, with 15 bases between them. Germline CDR1 and CDR2: SGHTA and FQGTGA. The DNA of the CDR3 is TGTGCCAGCAGCTTCGGAGGGAGCGGGTTCACCGGGGAGCTGTTTTTT. This translates into CASSFGGSGFTGELFF.

There are a few counts of this clone. The chain uses TRBV6-4 and TRBJ1-5, with a possible D match to TRBD1 (6 bases). The CDR3 has 16 residues. V lost 6 bases, J lost 7 bases, and 22 bases lay in between. In germline, CDR1 is MRHNA, CDR2 SNTAGT. The CDR3 sequence is CASRLASNRAGQPQHF. The DNA of the CDR3 is TGTGCCAGCAGGCTTGCGAGTAACAGGGCTGGACAGCCCCAGCATTTT.

V and J are TRBV27 and TRBJ1-2, with 7 bases that match TRBD1. The germline gives CDR1 MNHEY, CDR2 SMNVEV (reference sequence). This CDR3 region has 16 residues. Unmatched junction bases numbered 14, after V lost 4 bases and J lost 6 bases. CDR3 residues: CASSSHLPAGGDGYTF. Here the CDR3 DNA reads TGTGCCAGCAGTTCGCACCTTCCGGCAGGGGGTGATGGCTACACCTTC.

The genes are TRBV2 and TRBJ2-5; 13 bases are a match to TRBD2. J lost 5 bases, V lost 8 bases, and 8 bases had no gene match. Per the germline V gene, CDR1 is SNHLY and CDR2 is FYNNEI. CDR3 length: 15 amino acids. The CDR3 region is CASVKGLAGFETQYF. DNA of the CDR3: TGTGCCAGCGTGAAGGGACTAGCGGGATTTGAGACCCAGTACTTC.

The rearrangement links TRBV29-1 to TRBJ2-5, with 10 bases fitting TRBD1. CDR3 size: 14 residues. Germline V gene sequence: CDR1 SQVTM, CDR2 ANQGSEA. V trimming: 4 bases; J trimming: 4 bases; junction bases outside the gene matches: 6. The CDR3 DNA sequence: TGCAGCGTTGCCAGGGACAGGGGCACAGAGACCCAGTACTTC. Its translation: CSVARDRGTETQYF. Based on the CDR3 plus reference TRBV29-1 and TRBJ2-5, the full variable domain is SAVISQKPSRDICQRGTSLTIQCQVDSQVTMMFWYRQQPGQSLTLIATANQGSEATYESGFVIDKFPISRPNLTFSTLTVSNMSPEDSSIYLCSVARDRGTETQYFGPGTRLLVL.

The J gene is TRBJ2-1, the V gene TRBV7-8, with 7 nucleotides matching TRBD1. The germline V gene encodes CDR1 SGHVS and CDR2 FQNEAQ. Unmatched junction bases numbered 5, after V lost 1 base and J lost 5 bases. The CDR3 runs 15 residues. In DNA, the CDR3 is TGTGCCAGCAGCTTAGTGAGGGGGCGGCACAATGAGCAGTTCTTC. Translating gives CASSLVRGRHNEQFF.

The V and J genes are TRBV5-4 and TRBJ1-2; D possibly corresponds to TRBD1 (6 bases). From germline, CDR1 is SGHNT and CDR2 YYREEE (reference sequence). This CDR3 has 15 residues. V was trimmed by 4 bases and J by 5 bases, leaving 18 bases between them. The chain's CDR3 is CASSLQGPVPYGYTF. For the CDR3, the DNA is TGTGCCAGCAGCCTACAGGGCCCGGTCCCTTATGGCTACACCTTC.

The chain has TRBV6-5 and TRBJ1-2; TRBD1 is a possible D gene (6 bases). Trimming left V 6 bases short and J 0 bases short, with 11 bases between. This CDR3 contains 14 residues. Germline CDR1 reads MNHEY; CDR2 reads SVGAGI. The CDR3 loop reads CASSQQGANYGYTF. The CDR3 bases are TGTGCCAGCAGCCAACAGGGAGCTAACTATGGCTACACCTTC.

The J gene is TRBJ1-2, the V gene TRBV5-1; TRBD1 matches 7 bases. The V gene end was trimmed by 2 bases and the J gene end by 9 bases; junction bases not matched to a gene: 7. In germline, CDR1 is SGHRS, CDR2 YFSETQ. The CDR3 has 13 amino acids. CDR3 DNA: TGCGCCAGCAGCTTCGAGGGGGCGAGTAGCTACACCTTC. It codes for CASSFEGASSYTF. Based on the CDR3 plus reference TRBV5-1 and TRBJ1-2, the full variable domain is KAGVTQTPRYLIKTRGQQVTLSCSPISGHRSVSWYQQTPGQGLQFLFEYFSETQRNKGNFPGRFSGRQFSNSRSEMNVSTLELGDSALYLCASSFEGASSYTFGSGTRLTVV.

This chain connects TRBV7-2 to TRBJ1-5; D gene ambiguous. V was cut by 4 bases and J by 0 bases, with 10 bases left in between. Germline CDR1 is SGHTA and CDR2 is FQGNSA. This CDR3 region has 15 residues. The CDR3, as DNA: TGTGCCAGCAGCTCCCTCGGGGATAGCAATCAGCCCCAGCATTTT. This gives the protein CASSSLGDSNQPQHF.

This chain links TRBV19 with TRBJ1-1; TRBD1 matches at 7 bases. Looked up from germline, CDR1 is LNHDA and CDR2 is SQIVND (reference sequence). V shed 4 bases, J shed 2 bases, and the junction held 7 bases outside the gene matches. The CDR3 contains 15 residues. This CDR3 reads CASSRIQGINTEAFF. CDR3 DNA: TGTGCCAGTAGTAGAATACAGGGGATTAACACTGAAGCTTTCTTT.

The chain combines TRBV25-1 with TRBJ1-1, with 7 bases identical to TRBD1. Germline-derived CDR1 and CDR2 are MGHDK and SYGVNS. Trimming took 2 bases from V and 8 from J; bases not matched to a gene: 11. CDR3 length: 15 amino acids. The CDR3 coding sequence is TGTGCCAGCAGTGAAGACCCGGGACAGTCTAGCGAAGCTTTCTTT. It encodes CASSEDPGQSSEAFF.

V and J are TRBV15 and TRBJ1-5; no clear D gene. Germline V gene lookup returns CDR1 LNHNV and CDR2 YYDKDF (reference sequence). Trimming took 1 base from V and 9 from J, leaving 4 bases between them. The CDR3 covers 11 residues. CDR3 sequence reads: CATSRGRPQHF. The CDR3 DNA follows: TGTGCCACCAGCAGAGGTCGGCCCCAGCATTTT.

The chain has TRBV11-2 and TRBJ1-2; a possible D gene is TRBD1 (5 bases). Per germline, CDR1 SGHAT and CDR2 FQNNGV. This CDR3 comprises 14 residues. Trimming removed 1 base from V and 7 bases from J, with 13 bases in between. The CDR3 spells CASSLGGDLRGYTF. Here the CDR3 DNA reads TGTGCCAGCAGCTTAGGGGGGGATTTGCGTGGCTACACCTTC.

The chain recombines TRBV30 with TRBJ2-1, with TRBD1 matching over 7 bases. The CDR3 has 14 amino acids. Germline trimming cut 3 bases from V and 1 base from J; bases unmatched to any gene: 3. Germline V gives CDR1 GTSNPN, CDR2 SVGIG (reference sequence). CDR3 loop: CAWRRQGSYNEQFF. CDR3 bases: TGTGCCTGGAGGAGACAGGGATCCTACAATGAGCAGTTCTTC.

The V gene is TRBV7-2, the J gene TRBJ1-5, with D possibly being TRBD1 (5 bases). The germline V gene has CDR1 SGHTA and CDR2 FQGNSA. The CDR3 totals 16 residues. V lost 1 base to trimming and J lost 6 bases, with 16 bases between them. CDR3 coding DNA: TGTGCCAGCAGCTTAGGTGGGGTAAGGGGACTTCAGCCCCAGCATTTT. This gives the protein CASSLGGVRGLQPQHF.

J is TRBJ1-2 and V is TRBV4-1; tentatively, D is TRBD1 (6 bases). Trimming took 4 bases from V and 3 from J, leaving 12 bases between them. Germline V lookup: CDR1 MGHRA, CDR2 YSYEKL. CDR3 length: 14 residues. This CDR3 reads CASSPEAGDYGYTF. CDR3 in DNA: TGCGCCAGCAGCCCGGAGGCAGGGGACTATGGCTACACCTTC.

The chain has TRBV4-2 and TRBJ1-4, with D maybe TRBD1 (6 bases). Deletions cut 0 bases from V and 6 bases from J, with 11 bases between. The CDR3 loop spans 15 amino acids. Germline lookup yields CDR1 LGHNA and CDR2 YNFKEQ. Written as DNA, the CDR3 is TGTGCCAGCAGCCAAGATTGGTCAGGGGATGAAAAACTGTTTTTT. Protein product: CASSQDWSGDEKLFF.